This TCR beta chain was retrieved from a study of post-analysis software for immune sequencing data. Study at large: Included courses were relapsing-remitting and secondary progressive multiple sclerosis; progressive-relapsing multiple sclerosis was also included.

This clonotype occurred a few times. Its antigen is undetermined. Included in the TCR beta cDNA libraries were unique molecular identifiers. It was from approximately 0.91 to 9.4 million T cells that approximately 500,000 cDNA molecules came. Via MiXCR, TCRdb re-called the PCR reads, giving one row per CDR3 protein. The sample yields roughly 650,000 distinct CDR3 sequences, 55% to 60% seen once. Findings and caveats of the study: When the samples were clustered directly with F measure, those that had been prepared in the same batch showed strong co-clustering. When patients were compared with controls, about 5 TRBV segments were more frequent, TRBV5-6, TRBV5-1 and TRBV20-1 among them. The study found significantly lower normalized Chao1 diversity in multiple sclerosis patients than in controls.

The germline CDR1 and CDR2 sequences are MRHNA and SNTAGT. The CDR3 runs 14 residues. Trimming at V came to 5 bases and at J to 7 bases, leaving 5 bases not matched to a gene. This TCR derives from a girl aged 2-9 years with multiple sclerosis. The rearrangement links TRBV6-4 to TRBJ2-1; 10 nucleotides line up with TRBD2. The sequencing sample was made of blood. CDR3 nucleotide sequence: TGTGCCAGCAGTCTAGCGGGGGTTTGGAATGAGCAGTTCTTC. Translation gives CASSLAGVWNEQFF.